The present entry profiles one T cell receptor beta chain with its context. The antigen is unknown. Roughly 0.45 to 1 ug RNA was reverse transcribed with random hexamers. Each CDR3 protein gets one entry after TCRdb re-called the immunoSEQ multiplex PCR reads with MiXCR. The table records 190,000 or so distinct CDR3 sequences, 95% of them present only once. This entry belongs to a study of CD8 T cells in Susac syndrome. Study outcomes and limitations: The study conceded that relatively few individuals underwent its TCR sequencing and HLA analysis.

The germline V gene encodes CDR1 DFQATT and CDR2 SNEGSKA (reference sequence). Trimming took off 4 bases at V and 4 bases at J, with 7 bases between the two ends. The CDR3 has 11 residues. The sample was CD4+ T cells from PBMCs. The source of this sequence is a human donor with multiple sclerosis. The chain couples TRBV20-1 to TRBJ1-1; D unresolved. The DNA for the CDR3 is TGCAGTGCTACCCGTGGCACTGAAGCTTTCTTT. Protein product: CSATRGTEAFF.